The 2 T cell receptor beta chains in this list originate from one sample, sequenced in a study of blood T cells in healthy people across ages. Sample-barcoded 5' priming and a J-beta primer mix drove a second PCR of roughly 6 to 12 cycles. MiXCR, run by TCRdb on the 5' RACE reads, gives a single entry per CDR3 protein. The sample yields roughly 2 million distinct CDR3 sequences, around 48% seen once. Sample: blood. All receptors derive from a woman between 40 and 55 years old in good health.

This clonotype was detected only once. CDR3 sequence: CSARRDRGRNQPQHF. The CDR3 DNA reads as TGCAGTGCTAGGAGGGACAGGGGTCGAAATCAGCCCCAGCATTTT. This chain joins TRBV20-1 and TRBJ1-5; 10 bases are shared with TRBD1. The CDR3 has 15 residues. The trim removed 3 bases at V and 4 bases at J, leaving 6 bases unmatched. Germline V CDR1 and CDR2: DFQATT, SNEGSKA (reference sequence).

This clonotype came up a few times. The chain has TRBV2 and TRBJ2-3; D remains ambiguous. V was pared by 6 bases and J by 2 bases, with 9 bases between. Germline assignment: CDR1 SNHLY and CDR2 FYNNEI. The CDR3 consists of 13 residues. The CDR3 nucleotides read TGTGCCAGCAGGTTCAGAATCACAGATACGCAGTATTTT. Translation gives CASRFRITDTQYF.